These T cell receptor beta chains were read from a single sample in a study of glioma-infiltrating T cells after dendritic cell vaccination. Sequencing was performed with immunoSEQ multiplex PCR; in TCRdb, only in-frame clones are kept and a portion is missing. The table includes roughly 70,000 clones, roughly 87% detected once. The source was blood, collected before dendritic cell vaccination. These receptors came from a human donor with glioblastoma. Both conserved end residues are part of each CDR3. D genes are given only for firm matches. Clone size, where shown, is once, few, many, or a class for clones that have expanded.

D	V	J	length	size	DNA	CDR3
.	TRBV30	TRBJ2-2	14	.	TGTGCCTGGACCTATTCTCTGAACACCGGGGAGCTGTTTTTT	CAWTYSLNTGELFF
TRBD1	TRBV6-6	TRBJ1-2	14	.	TGTGCCAGCAGTTACGTCCAGGGGGCGTATGGCTACACCTTC	CASSYVQGAYGYTF
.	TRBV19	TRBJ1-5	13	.	TGTGCCAGTAGTCCAGGGGTGAACCAGCCCCAGCATTTT	CASSPGVNQPQHF
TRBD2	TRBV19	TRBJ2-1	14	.	TGTGCTACCCTCGCGGGAGCTAACCCACTTAAGCAGTTCTTC	CATLAGANPLKQFF
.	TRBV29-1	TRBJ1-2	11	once	TGCAGCGTAGCGGAGTTTTATGGCTACACCTTC	CSVAEFYGYTF
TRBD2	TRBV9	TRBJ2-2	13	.	TGTGCCAGCAGCACTAGCGGAACCGGGGAGCTGTTTTTT	CASSTSGTGELFF
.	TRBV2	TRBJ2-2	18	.	TGTGCCAGCAGTGAAGCGCTTCGGATGGGGGGGCTGGCCGGGGAGCTGTTTTTT	CASSEALRMGGLAGELFF
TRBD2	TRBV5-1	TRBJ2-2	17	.	TGCGCCAGCAGTTTTGGACTAGCGGTTATGGGTTCCGGGGAGCTGTTTTTT	CASSFGLAVMGSGELFF
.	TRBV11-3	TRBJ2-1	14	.	TGTGCCAGCAGCTTAGATCGCAGGGTTCGTGAGCAGTTCTTC	CASSLDRRVREQFF
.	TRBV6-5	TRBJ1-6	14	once	TGTGCCAGCCGATCCAGGGGTAGAGGGTCACCCCTCCACTTT	CASRSRGRGSPLHF
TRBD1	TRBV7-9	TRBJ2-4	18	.	TGTGCCAGCAGCTTGATGGTAAAACAGGGGGAATACAAAAACATTCAGTACTTC	CASSLMVKQGEYKNIQYF
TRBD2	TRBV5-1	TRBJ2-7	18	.	TGCGCCAGCAGCTTTAGAGAGCGGGGGGGCCTAGGCACCTACGAGCAGTACTTC	CASSFRERGGLGTYEQYF
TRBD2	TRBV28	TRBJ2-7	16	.	TGTGCCAGCAGTCTTAGCGGGCCGGGCACCCTTGACGAGCAGTACTTC	CASSLSGPGTLDEQYF
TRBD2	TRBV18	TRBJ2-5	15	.	TGTGCCAGCTCACCTTCAATCGGGAGGGGGAAGACCCAGTACTTC	CASSPSIGRGKTQYF
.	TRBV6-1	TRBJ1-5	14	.	TGTGCCAGCAAGGAGGGCAGGGGCAATCAGCCCCAGCATTTT	CASKEGRGNQPQHF
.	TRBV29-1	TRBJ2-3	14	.	TGCAGCGTTGGAGGGGGGACAGCGACAGATACGCAGTATTTT	CSVGGGTATDTQYF
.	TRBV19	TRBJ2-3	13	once	TGTGCCAGTAGTATTGGAGGGTTAGATACGCAGTATTTT	CASSIGGLDTQYF
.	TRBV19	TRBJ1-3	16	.	TGTGCCAGTAGTATCGAAGCCCGATACTCTGGAAACACCATATATTTT	CASSIEARYSGNTIYF
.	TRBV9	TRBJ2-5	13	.	TGTGCCAGCAGCCCCTCACATGGAGAGACCCAGTACTTC	CASSPSHGETQYF
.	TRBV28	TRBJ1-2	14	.	TGTGCCAGCAGTCAAACCGGGACACTCCATGGCTACACCTTC	CASSQTGTLHGYTF
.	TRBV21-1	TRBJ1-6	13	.	TGTGCCAGCAGCGGGCGTGGAAATTCACCCCTCCACTTT	CASSGRGNSPLHF
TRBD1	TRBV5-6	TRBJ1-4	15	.	TGTGCCAGCAGCTTAACAGGGGGTACTAATGAAAAACTGTTTTTT	CASSLTGGTNEKLFF
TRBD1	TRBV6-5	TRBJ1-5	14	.	TGTGCCAGCAGTTACTCGTCAGGGGGTCAGCCCCAGCATTTT	CASSYSSGGQPQHF
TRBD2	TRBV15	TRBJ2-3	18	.	TGTGCCACCAGCAGACGTGCGGGAGGGCCGGGGAGCACAGATACGCAGTATTTT	CATSRRAGGPGSTDTQYF
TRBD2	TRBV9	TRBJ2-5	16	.	TGTGCCAGCAGCGTCGGCGGGGGGGCCTCCCAAGAGACCCAGTACTTC	CASSVGGGASQETQYF
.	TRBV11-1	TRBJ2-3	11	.	TGTGCCAGCGGCATCACAGATACGCAGTATTTT	CASGITDTQYF
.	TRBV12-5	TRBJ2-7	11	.	TGTGCTAGTGGCCGGGGTTACGAGCAGTACTTC	CASGRGYEQYF
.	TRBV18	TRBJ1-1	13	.	TGTGCCAGCTCACCAACCAGAGACTCAGAAGCTTTCTTT	CASSPTRDSEAFF
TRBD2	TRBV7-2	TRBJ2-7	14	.	TGTGCCAGCAGCTTGGGACTAGGCGGGACCGAGCAGTACTTC	CASSLGLGGTEQYF
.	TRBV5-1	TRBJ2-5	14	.	TGCGCCAGCAGCTTTGGGGGGTACCAAGAGACCCAGTACTTC	CASSFGGYQETQYF
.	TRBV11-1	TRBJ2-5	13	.	TGTGCCAGCAGCTTCACCTCCGGGGAGACCCAGTACTTC	CASSFTSGETQYF
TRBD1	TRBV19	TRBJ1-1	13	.	TGTGCCAGTAGTCCCGACAGGGAGTCTGAAGCTTTCTTT	CASSPDRESEAFF
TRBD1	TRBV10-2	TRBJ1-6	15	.	TGCGCCAGCAGGGCGCCGGGACAGAATAATTCACCCCTCCACTTT	CASRAPGQNNSPLHF
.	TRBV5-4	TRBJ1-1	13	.	TGTGCCAGCGGGTCGGACAGGAACACTGAAGCTTTCTTT	CASGSDRNTEAFF
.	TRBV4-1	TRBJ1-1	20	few	TGCGCCAGCAGCCAAGGATGGTTTTCTTCCCCAGGGCAATCGATCACTGAAGCTTTCTTT	CASSQGWFSSPGQSITEAFF
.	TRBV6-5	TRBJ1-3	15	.	TGTGCCAGCAGTTCGGGACCGGGAGGCGAAAACACCATATATTTT	CASSSGPGGENTIYF
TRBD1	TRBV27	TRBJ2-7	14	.	TGTGCCAGCAGTTTACTTGGACAGGGGAACGAGCAGTACTTC	CASSLLGQGNEQYF
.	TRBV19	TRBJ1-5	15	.	TGTGCCAGTGTTGTGACGTCGGGGTCCGGGCAGCCCCAGCATTTT	CASVVTSGSGQPQHF
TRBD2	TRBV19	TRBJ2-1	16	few	TGTGCCAGTACCTGGACTAGCGGCCTAGCCTACAATGAGCAGTTCTTC	CASTWTSGLAYNEQFF
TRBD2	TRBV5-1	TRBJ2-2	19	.	TGCGCCAGCAGCCCGGGCTGGATGGGGACTAGCGGAAGTTCCGGGGAGCTGTTTTTT	CASSPGWMGTSGSSGELFF
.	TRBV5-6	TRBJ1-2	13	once	TGTGCCAGCAGCTCTACAGAAGTCTATGGCTACACCTTC	CASSSTEVYGYTF
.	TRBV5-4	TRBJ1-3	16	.	TGTGCCAGCAGCTTGGGGGGCAGGGGAACTGGAAACACCATATATTTT	CASSLGGRGTGNTIYF
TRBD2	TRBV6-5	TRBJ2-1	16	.	TGTGCCAGCAGTTTACTAGCGGGGGGGAACAACAATGAGCAGTTCTTC	CASSLLAGGNNNEQFF
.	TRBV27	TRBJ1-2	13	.	TGTGCCAGCAGTAGACAATTTAACTATGGCTACACCTTC	CASSRQFNYGYTF
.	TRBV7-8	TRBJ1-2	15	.	TGTGCCAGCAGCTCCCAAATAGTAAGGCGCGGACTGATCACCTTC	CASSSQIVRRGLITF
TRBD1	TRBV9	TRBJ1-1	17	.	TGTGCCAGCAGCGTAGTGGGACAGGGCCGGTGGAACACTGAAGCTTTCTTT	CASSVVGQGRWNTEAFF
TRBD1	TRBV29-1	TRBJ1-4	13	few	TGCAGCGTTGAAGTGCGACAGGGCGAAAAACTGTTTTTT	CSVEVRQGEKLFF
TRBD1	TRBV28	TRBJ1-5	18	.	TGTGCCAGCAGTTCCAATATCAGGGGGCAATATAGCAATCAGCCCCAGCATTTT	CASSSNIRGQYSNQPQHF
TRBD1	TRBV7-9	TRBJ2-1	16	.	TGTGCCAGCAGCTCCTTTTACAGGGGGTCCTACAATGAGCAGTTCTTC	CASSSFYRGSYNEQFF
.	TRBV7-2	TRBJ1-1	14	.	TGTGCCAGCAGCTGGGGACAAATGAACACTGAAGCTTTCTTT	CASSWGQMNTEAFF
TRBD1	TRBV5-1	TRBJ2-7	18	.	TGCGCCAGCAGCTGGACCATTTTACCGGGACAGGGATACTACGAGCAGTACTTC	CASSWTILPGQGYYEQYF
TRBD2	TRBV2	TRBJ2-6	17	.	TGTGCCAGCAATCCGGGACTAGCGACCTCTGGGGCCAACGTCCTGACTTTC	CASNPGLATSGANVLTF
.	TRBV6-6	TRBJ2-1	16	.	TGTGCCAGCAGACCCCACGGGGGCGGGGGCCCCAATGAGCAGTTCTTC	CASRPHGGGGPNEQFF
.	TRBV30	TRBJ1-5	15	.	TGTGCCTGGGGTCTAGGGAGGGGAGGCAATCAGCCCCAGCATTTT	CAWGLGRGGNQPQHF